This passage covers 18 T cell receptor beta chains from one sample sequenced in a study of vaccination and CD4 T cells after COVID-19. Antigens for these TCRs are unknown. Treatment denoted: roughly 11-day PBMC culture with coronavirus spike peptide pools or control peptides (ViraFEST assay). Researchers used the Oncomine TCR Beta short-read assay to sequence DNA from cultured CD4+ T cells. In TCRdb, the PCR reads were re-called with MiXCR into one record per CDR3 protein. Of about 19,000 distinct CDR3 sequences in the sample, 45% to 60% were seen once. The sample consisted of CD4+ T cells from blood, cultured in vitro. The receptor source for this set is a human donor who had recovered from COVID-19.

The genes are TRBV2 and TRBJ2-1, with TRBD2 as a possible D gene (5 bases). The CDR3 runs 13 residues. Trimming removed 4 bases at V and 2 bases at J, with 6 bases between. Germline V gene lookup returns CDR1 SNHLY and CDR2 FYNNEI. CDR3 residues: CASSAGTYNEQFF. The CDR3 bases are TGTGCCAGCAGTGCCGGGACCTACAATGAGCAGTTCTTC.

V and J are TRBV10-3 and TRBJ2-5; D is perhaps TRBD1 or TRBD2 (5 bases each). This CDR3 is 13 amino acids long. Between the trimmed V and J ends, which lost 10 bases and 5 bases, there was a span of 17 bases. The germline V gene has CDR1 ENHRY and CDR2 SYGVKD. CDR3 sequence reads: CANSGTEGETQYF. CDR3 nucleotides: TGTGCCAACTCCGGGACCGAAGGGGAGACCCAGTACTTC.

This chain connects TRBV6-5 to TRBJ1-4; D possibly corresponds to TRBD1 (5 bases). This CDR3 comprises 18 residues. CDR1 MNHEY and CDR2 SVGAGI come from the germline V gene. Deletions cut 1 base from V and 0 bases from J, with 15 bases between. This CDR3 reads CASSYWGSSFATNEKLFF. The DNA for the CDR3 is TGTGCCAGCAGTTACTGGGGGAGTAGCTTTGCAACTAATGAAAAACTGTTTTTT.

The chain couples TRBV10-3 to TRBJ1-3, with unresolved D. Germline V gene sequence: CDR1 ENHRY, CDR2 SYGVKD. V dropped 7 bases and J dropped 0 bases, with 10 bases sitting between them. The CDR3 contains 14 residues. In DNA, the CDR3 is TGTGCCATCACTCGGGCAAACTCTGGAAACACCATATATTTT. As protein: CAITRANSGNTIYF.

This rearrangement joins TRBV28 to TRBJ2-7; TRBD1 matches 10 bases. V dropped 5 bases and J dropped 2; count of bases not matched to a gene: 6. The length of the CDR3 is 15 residues. The germline CDR1 and CDR2 sequences are MDHEN and SYDVKM. In nucleotides, the CDR3 is TGTGCCAGCAGTCTCTCCGGGACAGGGGCCTACGAGCAGTACTTC. This codes for CASSLSGTGAYEQYF.

The chain combines TRBV7-3 with TRBJ2-2, with 10 bases identical to TRBD2. The germline V gene encodes CDR1 SGHTA and CDR2 FQGTGA. The CDR3 is 19 amino acids. V shed 4 bases, J shed 3 bases, and the junction held 14 bases outside the gene matches. The CDR3 sequence is CASSSQGLAGVGHTGELFF. CDR3 coding DNA: TGTGCCAGCAGCTCCCAGGGGCTAGCGGGAGTGGGGCACACCGGGGAGCTGTTTTTT.

The chain is built from TRBV20-1 and TRBJ1-5, with TRBD1 matching 9 bases. This CDR3 spans 16 amino acids. The trim removed 5 bases at V and 5 bases at J, leaving 13 bases unmatched. The germline V gene encodes CDR1 DFQATT and CDR2 SNEGSKA (reference sequence). CDR3 in amino acids: CSALPGWDRVYQPQHF. Here the CDR3 DNA reads TGCAGTGCTTTGCCCGGGTGGGACAGGGTGTATCAGCCCCAGCATTTT.

This clonotype was observed a handful of times. V is TRBV6-2 or TRBV6-3 and J is TRBJ2-1; 11 nucleotides line up with TRBD1. J lost 6 bases, V lost 5 bases, and 9 bases had no gene match. This CDR3 has 16 amino acids. Germline loops: CDR1 MNHEY, CDR2 SVGEGT. The CDR3 DNA sequence: TGTGCCAGCAGTGGGACAGGGGGAGGGCCCCGCAATGAGCAGTTCTTC. Residues: CASSGTGGGPRNEQFF.

This clonotype appeared a single time. The rearrangement links TRBV24-1 to TRBJ2-5, with D possibly being TRBD2 (6 bases). This CDR3 has 16 amino acids. Trimming shortened V by 3 bases and J by 5 bases, and 18 bases separated the two germline ends. Germline values: CDR1 KGHDR, CDR2 SFDVKD. This CDR3 reads CATSDSDRRGEETQYF. The CDR3 bases are TGTGCCACCAGTGATAGCGACCGGCGGGGTGAGGAGACCCAGTACTTC.

The chain employs TRBV2 and TRBJ2-5; D not resolved. V was shortened by 8 bases and J by 6 bases, with 13 bases between the two germline ends. There are 12 residues in the CDR3. Germline CDR1 and CDR2: SNHLY and FYNNEI. CDR3 coding DNA: TGTGCCAGCTCTTCCGTCTACAAGACCCAGTACTTC. Its protein product is CASSSVYKTQYF.

This clonotype has more than one count but fewer than ten. The V call is TRBV7-6, the J call TRBJ2-5; 7 bases fit TRBD2. Germline assignment: CDR1 SGHVS and CDR2 FNYEAQ. The V segment lost 5 bases and the J segment 1 base; nucleotides outside the gene matches: 4. The CDR3 consists of 14 residues. This chain's CDR3 is CASSHSGSQETQYF. CDR3 nucleotides: TGTGCCAGCAGCCATAGCGGGTCCCAAGAGACCCAGTACTTC.

In this sample, this clonotype turned up a few times. This chain joins TRBV7-2 and TRBJ1-3, with TRBD1 matching 11 bases. The CDR3 runs 14 residues. V shed 6 bases, J shed 6 bases, and the junction held 4 bases outside the gene matches. CDR1 is SGHTA and CDR2 is FQGNSA in the germline V gene. The CDR3 reads CASRWTGGENTIYF. The CDR3 bases are TGTGCCAGCAGGTGGACAGGGGGCGAAAACACCATATATTTT.

The V call is TRBV3-1, the J call TRBJ1-1, with 9 nucleotides matching TRBD1. CDR1 is LGHDT, CDR2 YNNKEL, per germline (reference sequence). The CDR3 totals 15 residues. V was pared by 8 bases and J by 5 bases, with 12 bases of the junction left unmatched. CDR3 DNA: TGTGCCAGCCTTCGTACAGGGGGCGGGCGGACTGAAGCTTTCTTT. Its translation: CASLRTGGGRTEAFF.

This clonotype was seen a handful of times. The genes are TRBV20-1 and TRBJ2-4; 11 nucleotides agree with TRBD2. The CDR3 is 18 residues long. With V trimmed by 5 bases and J by 4 bases, 16 bases remained unmatched. Germline V lookup: CDR1 DFQATT, CDR2 SNEGSKA (reference sequence). DNA for the CDR3: TGCAGTGCTCTATACTTAATCCGGCTAGCGGGGGGTAAAAACATTCAGTACTTC. It encodes CSALYLIRLAGGKNIQYF.

This clonotype was observed a few times. The chain carries TRBV12-3 or TRBV12-4 and TRBJ1-5; D is possibly TRBD1 (6 bases). There are 17 residues in the CDR3. V shed 6 bases and J shed 1 base, with 19 bases lying between them. The CDR3 reads CASSPLGGLISNQPQHF. CDR3 DNA: TGTGCCAGCAGCCCCCTGGGGGGCCTGATAAGCAATCAGCCCCAGCATTTT.

The chain employs TRBV2 and TRBJ2-7; D is undetermined. V was trimmed by 8 bases and J by 1 base, leaving 9 bases between them. Germline CDR1 SNHLY, CDR2 FYNNEI. The CDR3 is 12 residues long. Here the CDR3 reads CASSSGSYEQYF. Here the CDR3 DNA reads TGTGCCAGCTCCTCTGGGTCCTACGAGCAGTACTTC.

The gene calls are TRBV11-2 and TRBJ1-5; 7 bases are shared with TRBD1. After removal of 3 bases from V and 10 bases from J, the junction contained 9 bases not matched to a gene. The CDR3 contains 14 residues. Germline lookup yields CDR1 SGHAT and CDR2 FQNNGV. The CDR3 here is CASSFSGQETPQHF. In DNA form, the CDR3 reads TGTGCCAGCAGCTTTTCTGGACAGGAGACCCCCCAGCATTTT.

CDR3 in amino acids: CSARDEGKTRANTEAFF. For the CDR3, the DNA is TGCAGTGCTAGAGACGAGGGTAAGACTAGAGCGAACACTGAAGCTTTCTTT. The chain is built from TRBV20-1 and TRBJ1-1; the D is unclear. The CDR3 consists of 17 residues. Trimming cost V 0 bases and J 1 base, with 18 bases left between them. Germline V gene sequence: CDR1 DFQATT, CDR2 SNEGSKA (reference sequence).